There are many counts of the clone carrying this TCR beta chain. This entry belongs to a study of blood T cells in healthy people across ages. CDR1 is SNHLY and CDR2 is FYNNEI in the germline V gene. CDR3 size: 13 residues. The V and J ends lost 10 bases and 3 bases, in that order; junction bases with no gene match: 7. The second PCR ran 7 to 11 cycles with a sample-barcoded 5' primer and J-beta primers. From the 5' RACE reads, TCRdb called clonotypes with MiXCR, one entry per CDR3 protein. The table includes about 930,000 distinct CDR3 sequences, just under 30% detected once. This sample also belongs to another study, concerning T cells of mothers and their children.

The sequenced sample was blood. The TCR sequence derives from a woman aged 40 to 49 in good health. The chain has TRBV2 and TRBJ2-7, with 9 bases identical to TRBD1. In DNA, the CDR3 is TGTGCCACCGGGACAGGGAAGGACTACGAGCAGTACTTC. Protein: CATGTGKDYEQYF.